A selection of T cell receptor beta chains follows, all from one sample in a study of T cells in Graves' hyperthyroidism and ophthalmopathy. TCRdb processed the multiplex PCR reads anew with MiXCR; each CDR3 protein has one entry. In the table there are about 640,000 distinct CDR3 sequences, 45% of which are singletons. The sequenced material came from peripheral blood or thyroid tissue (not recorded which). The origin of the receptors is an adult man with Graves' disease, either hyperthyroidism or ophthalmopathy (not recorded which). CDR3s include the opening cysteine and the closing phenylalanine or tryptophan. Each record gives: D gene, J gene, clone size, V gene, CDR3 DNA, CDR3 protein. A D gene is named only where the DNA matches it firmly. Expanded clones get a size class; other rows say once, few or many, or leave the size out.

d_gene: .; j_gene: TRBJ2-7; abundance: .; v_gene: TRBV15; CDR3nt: TGTGCCAGCAGCCAAGATTGGTACGAGCAGTACTTC; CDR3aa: CASSQDWYEQYF
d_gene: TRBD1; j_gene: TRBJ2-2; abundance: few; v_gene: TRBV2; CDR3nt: TGTGCCAGCAGTTTCACAGGGGGCGGCGGGGAGCTGTTTTTT; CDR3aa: CASSFTGGGGELFF
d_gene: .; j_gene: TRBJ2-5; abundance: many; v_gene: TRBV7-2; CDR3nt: TGTGCCAGCAGCTTATACCGGGCCTCGGGGACCCAATACTTC; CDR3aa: CASSLYRASGTQYF
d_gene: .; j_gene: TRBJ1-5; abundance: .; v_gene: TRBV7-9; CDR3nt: TGTGCCAGCAGCTTAGGGCGGGGAGCGACCAATCAGCCCCAGCATTTT; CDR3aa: CASSLGRGATNQPQHF
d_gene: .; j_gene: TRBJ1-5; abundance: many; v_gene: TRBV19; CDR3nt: TGTGCCAGTAGTGAACCAGGGACGGATCAGCCCCAGCATTTT; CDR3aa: CASSEPGTDQPQHF
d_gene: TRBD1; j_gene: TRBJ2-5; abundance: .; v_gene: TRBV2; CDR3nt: TGTGCCAGCAGTGATGGTAGGGGGCCAGGTCAGCCCCAGTACTTC; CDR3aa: CASSDGRGPGQPQYF
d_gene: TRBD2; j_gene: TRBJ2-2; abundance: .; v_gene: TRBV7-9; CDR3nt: TGTGCCAGCAGCTTGGATCCGGGACTAGCGGGAGTCACCGGGGAGCTGTTTTTT; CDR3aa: CASSLDPGLAGVTGELFF
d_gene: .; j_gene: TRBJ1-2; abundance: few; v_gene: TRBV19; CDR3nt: TGTGCCAGTAGTATAGCCCGCCGGGACCGCGGCTACACCTTC; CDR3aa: CASSIARRDRGYTF
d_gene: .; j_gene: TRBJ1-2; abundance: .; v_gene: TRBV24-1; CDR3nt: TGTGCCACCGGACATCTCTATGGCTACACCTTC; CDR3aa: CATGHLYGYTF
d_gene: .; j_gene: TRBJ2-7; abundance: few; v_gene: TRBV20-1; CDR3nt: TGCAGTGCTAGAAATTCGGTTTTTCACGAGCAGTACTTC; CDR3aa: CSARNSVFHEQYF
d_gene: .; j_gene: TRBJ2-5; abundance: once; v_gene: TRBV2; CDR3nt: TGTGCCAGCAGAACCGGGACGGCGAAAGAGACCCAGTACTTC; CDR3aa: CASRTGTAKETQYF
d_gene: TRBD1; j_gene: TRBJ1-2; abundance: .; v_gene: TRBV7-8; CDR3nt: TGTGCCAGCGCGTTTGGGACAGGGAATGGCTACACCTTC; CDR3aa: CASAFGTGNGYTF
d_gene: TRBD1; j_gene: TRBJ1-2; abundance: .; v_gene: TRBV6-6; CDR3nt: TGTGCCAGCGGGACAGGAGCACCATATGGCTACACCTTC; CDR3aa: CASGTGAPYGYTF
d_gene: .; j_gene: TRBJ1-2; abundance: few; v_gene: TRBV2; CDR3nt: TGTGCCAGCTTCTTAACTAGGGGCGGCCCTAACTATGGCTACACCTTC; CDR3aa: CASFLTRGGPNYGYTF
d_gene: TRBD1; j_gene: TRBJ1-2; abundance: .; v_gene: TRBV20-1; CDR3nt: TGCAGTGCTAGGGACAGGGTAACTAACTATGGCTACACCTTC; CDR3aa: CSARDRVTNYGYTF
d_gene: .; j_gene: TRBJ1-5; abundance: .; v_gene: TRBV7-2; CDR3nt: TGTGCCAGCAGCTTCGGTCAACGGGGGCGCGGGCAGCCCCAGCATTTT; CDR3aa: CASSFGQRGRGQPQHF
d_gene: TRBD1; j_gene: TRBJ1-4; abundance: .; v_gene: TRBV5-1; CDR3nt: TGCGCCAGCAGAGGACAGGGCGGTGAAAAACTGTTTTTT; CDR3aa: CASRGQGGEKLFF
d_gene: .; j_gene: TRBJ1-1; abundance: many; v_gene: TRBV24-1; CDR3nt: TGTGCCACCAGTGATGCCACATCGAACACTGAAGCTTTCTTT; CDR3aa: CATSDATSNTEAFF
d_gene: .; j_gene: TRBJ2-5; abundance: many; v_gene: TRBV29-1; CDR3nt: TGCAGCGGTGAGATGGAGACCCAGTACTTC; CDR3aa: CSGEMETQYF
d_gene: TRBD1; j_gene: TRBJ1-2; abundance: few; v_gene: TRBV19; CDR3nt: TGTGCCAGTAGTGGGACAGGGGGAAACTATGGCTACACCTTC; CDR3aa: CASSGTGGNYGYTF
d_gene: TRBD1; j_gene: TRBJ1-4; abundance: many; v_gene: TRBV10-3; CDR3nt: TGTGCCACCTCGACAGGGGAGGGTGAAAAACTGTTTTTT; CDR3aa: CATSTGEGEKLFF
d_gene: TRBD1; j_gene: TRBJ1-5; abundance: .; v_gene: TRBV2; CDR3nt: TGTGCCAGCAGTGAAGAAACAGGGGAGAAGGGGCCCCAGCATTTT; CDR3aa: CASSEETGEKGPQHF
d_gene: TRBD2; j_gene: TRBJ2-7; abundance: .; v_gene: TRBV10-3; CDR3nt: TGTGCCATCCGCAGGACTAGCGACTCCTACGAGCAGTACTTC; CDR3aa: CAIRRTSDSYEQYF
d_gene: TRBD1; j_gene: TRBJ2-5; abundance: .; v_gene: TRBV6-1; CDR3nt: TGTGCCAGCAGTGAGCCGACAGGGTCAGGGGGGACCCAGTACTTC; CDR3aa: CASSEPTGSGGTQYF